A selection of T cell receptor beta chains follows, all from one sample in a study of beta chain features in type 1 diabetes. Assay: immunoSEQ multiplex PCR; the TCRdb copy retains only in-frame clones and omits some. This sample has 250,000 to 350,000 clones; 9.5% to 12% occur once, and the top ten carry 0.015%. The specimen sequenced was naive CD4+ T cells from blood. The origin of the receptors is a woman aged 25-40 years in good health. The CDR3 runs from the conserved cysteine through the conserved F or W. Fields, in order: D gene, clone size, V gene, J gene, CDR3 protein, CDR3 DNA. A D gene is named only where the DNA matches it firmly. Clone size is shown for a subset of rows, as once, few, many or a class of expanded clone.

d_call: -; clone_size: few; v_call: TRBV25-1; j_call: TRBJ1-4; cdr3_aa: CASSEGGPVIEKLFF; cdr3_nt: TGTGCCAGCAGTGAAGGCGGGCCGGTAATTGAAAAACTGTTTTTT
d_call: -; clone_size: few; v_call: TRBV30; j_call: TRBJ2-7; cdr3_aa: CAWSLAGEQYF; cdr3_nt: TGTGCCTGGAGTCTCGCGGGCGAGCAGTACTTC
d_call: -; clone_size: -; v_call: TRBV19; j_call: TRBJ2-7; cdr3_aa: CASSSAGYEQYF; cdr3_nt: TGTGCCAGTAGTTCAGCAGGATACGAGCAGTACTTC
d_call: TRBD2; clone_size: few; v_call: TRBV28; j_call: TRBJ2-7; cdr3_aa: CASSLPSGAYEQYF; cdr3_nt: TGTGCCAGCAGTTTGCCTAGCGGAGCCTACGAGCAGTACTTC
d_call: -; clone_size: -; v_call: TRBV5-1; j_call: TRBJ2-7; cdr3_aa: CASSSIYEQYF; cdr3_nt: TGCGCCAGCAGCTCAATTTACGAGCAGTACTTC
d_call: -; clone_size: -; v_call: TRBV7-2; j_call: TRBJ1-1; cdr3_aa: CASSPLLNTEAFF; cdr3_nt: TGTGCCAGCAGCCCTCTTCTAAACACTGAAGCTTTCTTT
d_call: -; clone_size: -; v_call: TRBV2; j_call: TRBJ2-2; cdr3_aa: CASSELGENTGELFF; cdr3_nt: TGTGCCAGCAGTGAACTAGGGGAAAACACCGGGGAGCTGTTTTTT
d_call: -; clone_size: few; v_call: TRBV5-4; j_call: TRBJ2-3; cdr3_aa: CASSRLGEEDTQYF; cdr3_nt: TGTGCCAGCAGCCGGCTTGGAGAGGAAGATACGCAGTATTTT
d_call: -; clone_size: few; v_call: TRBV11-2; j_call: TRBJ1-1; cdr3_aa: CASSLTGDTEAFF; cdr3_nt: TGTGCCAGCAGCTTGACAGGAGACACTGAAGCTTTCTTT
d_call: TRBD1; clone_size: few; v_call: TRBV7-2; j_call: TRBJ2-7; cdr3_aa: CASSQPGQSDEQYF; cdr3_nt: TGTGCCAGCAGCCAACCGGGACAGAGTGACGAGCAGTACTTC
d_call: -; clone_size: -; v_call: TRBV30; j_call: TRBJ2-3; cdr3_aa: CAWSVATRTDTQYF; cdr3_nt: TGTGCCTGGAGTGTAGCTACCCGCACAGATACGCAGTATTTT
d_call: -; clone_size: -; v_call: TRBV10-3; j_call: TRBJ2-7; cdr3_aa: CAISEMGSGGSEQYF; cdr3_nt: TGTGCCATCAGTGAGATGGGCTCTGGAGGCTCCGAGCAGTACTTC
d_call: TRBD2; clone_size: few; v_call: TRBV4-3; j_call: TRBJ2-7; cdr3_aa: CASSHVAGGLPYEQYF; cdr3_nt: TGCGCCAGCAGCCATGTAGCGGGAGGGCTTCCCTACGAGCAGTACTTC
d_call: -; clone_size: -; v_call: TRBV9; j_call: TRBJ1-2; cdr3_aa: CASSPTDSQPYGYTF; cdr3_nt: TGTGCCAGCAGCCCTACGGACAGCCAACCCTATGGCTACACCTTC
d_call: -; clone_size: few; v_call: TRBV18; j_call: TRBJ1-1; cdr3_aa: CASSPLLARDSEAFF; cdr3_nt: TGTGCCAGCTCACCCTTATTGGCGAGAGACTCTGAAGCTTTCTTT
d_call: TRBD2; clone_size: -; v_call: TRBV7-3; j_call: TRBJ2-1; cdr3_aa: CASSFDSGRNNEQFF; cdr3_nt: TGTGCCAGCAGCTTCGATAGCGGGAGAAACAATGAGCAGTTCTTC
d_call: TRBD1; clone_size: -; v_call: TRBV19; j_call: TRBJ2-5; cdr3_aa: CASKGGAWETQYF; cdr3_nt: TGTGCCAGTAAAGGGGGCGCTTGGGAGACCCAGTACTTC